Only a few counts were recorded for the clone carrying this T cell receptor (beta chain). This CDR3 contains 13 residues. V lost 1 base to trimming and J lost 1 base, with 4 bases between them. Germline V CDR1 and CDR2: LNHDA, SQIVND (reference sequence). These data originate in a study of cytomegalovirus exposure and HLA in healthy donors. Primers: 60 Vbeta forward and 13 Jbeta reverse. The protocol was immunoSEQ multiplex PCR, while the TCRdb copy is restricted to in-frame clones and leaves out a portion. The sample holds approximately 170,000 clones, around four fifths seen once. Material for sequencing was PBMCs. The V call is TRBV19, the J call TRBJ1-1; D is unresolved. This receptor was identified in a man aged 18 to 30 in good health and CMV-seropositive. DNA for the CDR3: TGTGCCAGTAGTATAGGCAGGAACACTGAAGCTTTCTTT. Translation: CASSIGRNTEAFF.